This T cell receptor beta chain was recorded in a study of blood T cells in healthy people across ages. Study at large: About one barcoded TCR beta cDNA was captured per two T cells.

Germline assignment: CDR1 SGDLS and CDR2 YYNGEE. Between the trimmed V and J ends, which lost 2 bases and 2 bases, there was a span of 13 bases. The CDR3 contains 15 residues. Concerning this clonotype itself: Its antigen is currently unknown. This may be a read error, as it is one base from a much larger clone.

The second PCR ran roughly 6 to 12 cycles with a sample-barcoded 5' primer and J-beta primers. TCRdb used MiXCR to reprocess the 5' RACE reads, holding one entry per CDR3 protein. Of 650,000 to 700,000 distinct CDR3 sequences listed, roughly half are singletons. The extraction recovered at least 5.5 micrograms of total RNA per sample. Study-wide findings and caveats: Long-lived donors carried more naive CD4+ cells and greater diversity than aged donors. Researchers deemed the diversity estimates from one million T cells underestimates.

This chain uses TRBV9 with TRBJ1-1; TRBD1 might be the D (5 bases). Source material: blood. The source of this sequence is a woman of 80 years or more in good health. For the CDR3, the DNA is TGTGCCAGCAGCGTTGCGGGACGGGGTAACACTGAAGCTTTCTTT. This encodes CASSVAGRGNTEAFF.